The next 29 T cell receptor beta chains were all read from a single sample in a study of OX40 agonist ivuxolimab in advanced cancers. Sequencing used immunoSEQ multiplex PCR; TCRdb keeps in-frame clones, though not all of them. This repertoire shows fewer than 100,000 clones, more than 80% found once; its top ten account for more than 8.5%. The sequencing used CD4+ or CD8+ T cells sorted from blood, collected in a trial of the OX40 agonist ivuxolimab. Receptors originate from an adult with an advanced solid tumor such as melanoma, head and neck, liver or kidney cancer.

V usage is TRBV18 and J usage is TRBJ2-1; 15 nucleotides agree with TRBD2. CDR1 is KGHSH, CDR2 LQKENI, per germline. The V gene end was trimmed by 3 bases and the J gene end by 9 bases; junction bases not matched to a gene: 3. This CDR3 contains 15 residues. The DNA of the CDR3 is TGTGCCAGCTCACCGGGACTAGCGGGGGGTGTTGAGCAGTTCTTC. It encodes CASSPGLAGGVEQFF.

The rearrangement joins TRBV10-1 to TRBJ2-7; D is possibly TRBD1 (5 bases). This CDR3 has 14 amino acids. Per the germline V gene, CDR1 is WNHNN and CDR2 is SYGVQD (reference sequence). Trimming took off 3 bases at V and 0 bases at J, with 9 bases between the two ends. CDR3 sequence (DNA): TGCGCCAGCAGTGAAGGGGTTAGCTCCTACGAGCAGTACTTC. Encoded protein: CASSEGVSSYEQYF.

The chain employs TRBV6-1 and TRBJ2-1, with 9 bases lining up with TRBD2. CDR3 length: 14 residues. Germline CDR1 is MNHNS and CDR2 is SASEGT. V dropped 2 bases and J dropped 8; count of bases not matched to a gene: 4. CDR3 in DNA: TGTGCCAGCAGTGAACTAGCGGGGCGCTATGAGCAGTTCTTC. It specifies CASSELAGRYEQFF.

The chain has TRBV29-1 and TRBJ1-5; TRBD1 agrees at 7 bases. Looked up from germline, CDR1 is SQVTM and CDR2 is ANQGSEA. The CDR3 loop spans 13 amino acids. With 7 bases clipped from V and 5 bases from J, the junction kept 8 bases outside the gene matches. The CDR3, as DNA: TGCAGCGCTAAACAGGGGCGGGATCAGCCCCAGCATTTT. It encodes CSAKQGRDQPQHF. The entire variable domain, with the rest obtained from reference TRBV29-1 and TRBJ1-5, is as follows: SAVISQKPSRDICQRGTSLTIQCQVDSQVTMMFWYRQQPGQSLTLIATANQGSEATYESGFVIDKFPISRPNLTFSTLTVSNMSPEDSSIYLCSAKQGRDQPQHFGDGTRLSIL.

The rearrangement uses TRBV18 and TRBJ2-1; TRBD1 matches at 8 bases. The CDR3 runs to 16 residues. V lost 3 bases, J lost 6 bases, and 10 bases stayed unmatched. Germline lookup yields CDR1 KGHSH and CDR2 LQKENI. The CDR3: CASSPPGRGHGNEQFF. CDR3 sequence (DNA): TGTGCCAGCTCACCCCCCGGCAGGGGGCATGGCAATGAGCAGTTCTTC.

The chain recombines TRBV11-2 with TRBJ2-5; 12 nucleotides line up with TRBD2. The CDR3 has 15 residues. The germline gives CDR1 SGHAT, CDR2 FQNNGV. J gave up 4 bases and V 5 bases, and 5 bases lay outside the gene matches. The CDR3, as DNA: TGTGCCAGCAGCCGACTAGCGGGAGAGGGAGAGACCCAGTACTTC. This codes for CASSRLAGEGETQYF. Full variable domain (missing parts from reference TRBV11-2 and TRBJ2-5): EAGVAQSPRYKIIEKRQSVAFWCNPISGHATLYWYQQILGQGPKLLIQFQNNGVVDDSQLPKDRFSAERLKGVDSTLKIQPAKLEDSAVYLCASSRLAGEGETQYFGPGTRLLVL.

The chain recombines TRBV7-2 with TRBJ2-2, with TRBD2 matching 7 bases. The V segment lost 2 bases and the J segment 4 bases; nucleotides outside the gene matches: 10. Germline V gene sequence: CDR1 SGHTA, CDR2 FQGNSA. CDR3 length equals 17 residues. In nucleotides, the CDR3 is TGTGCCAGCAGCTTAAGGGTCGGGAGGTCCCCCACCGGGGAGCTGTTTTTT. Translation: CASSLRVGRSPTGELFF.

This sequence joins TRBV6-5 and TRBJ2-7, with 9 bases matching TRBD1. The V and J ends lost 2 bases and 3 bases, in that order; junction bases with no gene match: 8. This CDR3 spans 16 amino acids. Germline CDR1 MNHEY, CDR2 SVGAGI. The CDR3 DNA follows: TGTGCCAGCAGTTACGATTCTCCGGGACAGGGCTACGAGCAGTACTTC. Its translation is CASSYDSPGQGYEQYF.

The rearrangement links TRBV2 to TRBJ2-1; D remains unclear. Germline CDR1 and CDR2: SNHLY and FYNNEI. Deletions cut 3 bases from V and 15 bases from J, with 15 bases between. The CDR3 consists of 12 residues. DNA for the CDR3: TGTGCCAGCAGTGATTTTCCTCCCGTCAGGTTCTTC. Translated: CASSDFPPVRFF.

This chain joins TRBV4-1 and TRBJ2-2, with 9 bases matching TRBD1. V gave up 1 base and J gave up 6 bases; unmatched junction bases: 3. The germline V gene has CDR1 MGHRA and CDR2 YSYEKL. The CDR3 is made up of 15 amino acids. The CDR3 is CASSQGDRDAGELFF. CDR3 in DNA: TGCGCCAGCAGCCAAGGGGACAGGGATGCCGGGGAGCTGTTTTTT.

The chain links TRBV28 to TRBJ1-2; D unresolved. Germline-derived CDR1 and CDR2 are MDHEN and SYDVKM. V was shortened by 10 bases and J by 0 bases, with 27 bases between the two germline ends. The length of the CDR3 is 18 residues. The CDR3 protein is CATDRSSAAIPTNYGYTF. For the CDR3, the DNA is TGTGCCACCGACCGGAGTTCTGCCGCTATACCCACTAACTATGGCTACACCTTC.

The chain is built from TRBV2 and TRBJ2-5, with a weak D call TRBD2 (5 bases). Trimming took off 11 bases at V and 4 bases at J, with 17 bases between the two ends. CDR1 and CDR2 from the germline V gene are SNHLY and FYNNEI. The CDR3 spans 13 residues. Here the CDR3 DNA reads TGTGCCTCCTCGACTAATCTCATAGAGACCCAGTACTTC. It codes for CASSTNLIETQYF.

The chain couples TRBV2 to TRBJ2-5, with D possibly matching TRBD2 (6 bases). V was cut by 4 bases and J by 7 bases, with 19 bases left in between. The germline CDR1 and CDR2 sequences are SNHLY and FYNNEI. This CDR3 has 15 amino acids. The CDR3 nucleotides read TGTGCCAGCAGTGGTATGGGAGGCCAAAATGGGACCCAGTACTTC. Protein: CASSGMGGQNGTQYF.

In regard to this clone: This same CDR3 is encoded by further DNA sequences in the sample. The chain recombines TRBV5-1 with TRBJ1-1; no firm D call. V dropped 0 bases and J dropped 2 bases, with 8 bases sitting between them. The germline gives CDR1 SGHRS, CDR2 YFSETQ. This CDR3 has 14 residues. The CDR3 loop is CASSLGGLNTEAFF. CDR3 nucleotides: TGCGCCAGCAGCTTGGGAGGGCTCAACACTGAAGCTTTCTTT.

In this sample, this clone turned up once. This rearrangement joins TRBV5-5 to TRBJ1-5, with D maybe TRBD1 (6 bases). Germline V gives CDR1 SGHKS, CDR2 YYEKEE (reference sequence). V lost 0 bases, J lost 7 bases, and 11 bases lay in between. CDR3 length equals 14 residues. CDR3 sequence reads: CASSLESGEQPQHF. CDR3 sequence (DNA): TGTGCCAGCAGCTTGGAATCAGGGGAACAGCCCCAGCATTTT. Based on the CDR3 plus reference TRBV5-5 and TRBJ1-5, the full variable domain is DAGVTQSPTHLIKTRGQQVTLRCSPISGHKSVSWYQQVLGQGPQFIFQYYEKEERGRGNFPDRFSARQFPNYSSELNVNALLLGDSALYLCASSLESGEQPQHFGDGTRLSIL.

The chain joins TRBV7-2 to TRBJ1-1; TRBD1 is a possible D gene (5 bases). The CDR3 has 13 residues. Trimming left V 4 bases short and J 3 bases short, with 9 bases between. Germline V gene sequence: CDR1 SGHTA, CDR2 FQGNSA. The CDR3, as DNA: TGTGCCAGCAGCTCAACAGGTTACACTGAAGCTTTCTTT. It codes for CASSSTGYTEAFF.

The CDR3 spells CASSRSNYYNEQFF. The CDR3, as DNA: TGTGCCAGCAGCCGATCAAATTACTACAATGAGCAGTTCTTC. The chain is built from TRBV7-9 and TRBJ2-1; D gene uncertain. V gave up 5 bases and J gave up 3 bases, with 11 bases separating them. The CDR3 runs to 14 residues. The germline V gene has CDR1 SEHNR and CDR2 FQNEAQ (reference sequence).

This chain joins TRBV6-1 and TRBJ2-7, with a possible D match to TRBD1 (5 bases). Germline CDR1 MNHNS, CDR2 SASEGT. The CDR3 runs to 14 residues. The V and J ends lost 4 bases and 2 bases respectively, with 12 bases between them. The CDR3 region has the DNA TGTGCCAGCAGTGCCGACAGAGTTGCCTACGAGCAGTACTTC. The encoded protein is CASSADRVAYEQYF.

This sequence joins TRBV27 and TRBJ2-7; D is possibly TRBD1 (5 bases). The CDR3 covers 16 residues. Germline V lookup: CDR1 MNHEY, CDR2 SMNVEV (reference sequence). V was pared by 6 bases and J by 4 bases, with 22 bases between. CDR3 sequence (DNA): TGTGCCAGCAGCCTGAACGGACACGGCTTGGTTTACGAGCAGTACTTC. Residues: CASSLNGHGLVYEQYF.

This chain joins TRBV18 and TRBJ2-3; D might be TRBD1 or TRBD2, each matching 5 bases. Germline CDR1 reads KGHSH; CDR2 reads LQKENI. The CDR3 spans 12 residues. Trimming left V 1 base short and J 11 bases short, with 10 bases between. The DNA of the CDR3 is TGTGCCAGCTCACCACGGGGGACCGTGCAGTATTTT. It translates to CASSPRGTVQYF.

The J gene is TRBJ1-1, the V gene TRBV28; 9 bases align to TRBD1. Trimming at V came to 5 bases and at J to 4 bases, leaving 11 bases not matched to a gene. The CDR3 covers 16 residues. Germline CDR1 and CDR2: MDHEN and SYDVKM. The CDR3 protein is CASSVPALTGGTEAFF. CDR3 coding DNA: TGTGCCAGCAGTGTCCCTGCCTTGACAGGGGGCACTGAAGCTTTCTTT.

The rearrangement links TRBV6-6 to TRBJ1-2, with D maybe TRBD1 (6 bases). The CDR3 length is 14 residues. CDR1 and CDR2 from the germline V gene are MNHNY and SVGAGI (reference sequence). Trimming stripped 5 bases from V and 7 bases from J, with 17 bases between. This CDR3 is CASSPGPLQGGYTF. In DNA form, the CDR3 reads TGTGCCAGCAGTCCGGGACCCCTACAGGGTGGCTACACCTTC.

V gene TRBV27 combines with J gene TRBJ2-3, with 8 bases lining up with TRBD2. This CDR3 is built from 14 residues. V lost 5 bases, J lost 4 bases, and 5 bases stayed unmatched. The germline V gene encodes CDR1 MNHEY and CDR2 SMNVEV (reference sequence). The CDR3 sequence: CASSPGGAADTQYF. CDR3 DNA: TGTGCCAGCAGTCCCGGGGGGGCCGCAGATACGCAGTATTTT.

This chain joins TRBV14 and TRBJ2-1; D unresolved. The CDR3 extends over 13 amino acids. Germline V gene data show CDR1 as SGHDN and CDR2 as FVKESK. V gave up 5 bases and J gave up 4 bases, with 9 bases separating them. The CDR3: CASSFFTYNEQFF. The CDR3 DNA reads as TGTGCCAGCAGCTTTTTTACGTACAATGAGCAGTTCTTC.

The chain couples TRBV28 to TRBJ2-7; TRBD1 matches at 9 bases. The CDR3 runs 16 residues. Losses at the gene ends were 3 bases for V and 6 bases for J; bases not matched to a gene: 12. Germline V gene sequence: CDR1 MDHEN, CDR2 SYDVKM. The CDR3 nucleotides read TGTGCCAGCAGTTTTTTAGGGGGGACAGGGAGGGCCGAGCAGTACTTC. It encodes CASSFLGGTGRAEQYF.

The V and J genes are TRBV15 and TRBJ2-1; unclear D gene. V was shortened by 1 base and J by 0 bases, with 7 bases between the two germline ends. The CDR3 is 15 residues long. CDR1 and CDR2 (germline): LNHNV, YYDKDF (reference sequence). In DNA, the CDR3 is TGTGCCACCAGCAGAGTTCCATCCTCCTACAATGAGCAGTTCTTC. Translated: CATSRVPSSYNEQFF. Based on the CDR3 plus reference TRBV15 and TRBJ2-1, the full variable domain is DAMVIQNPRYQVTQFGKPVTLSCSQTLNHNVMYWYQQKSSQAPKLLFHYYDKDFNNEADTPDNFQSRRPNTSFCFLDIRSPGLGDTAMYLCATSRVPSSYNEQFFGPGTRLTVL.

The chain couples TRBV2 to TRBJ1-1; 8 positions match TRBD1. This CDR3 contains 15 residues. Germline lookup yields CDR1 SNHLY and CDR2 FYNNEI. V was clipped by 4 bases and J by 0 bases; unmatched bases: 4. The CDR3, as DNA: TGTGCCAGCAGTGGGCCGGGACAGGTGAACACTGAAGCTTTCTTT. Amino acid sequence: CASSGPGQVNTEAFF.

CDR3 residues: CASSLQVQETQYF. The CDR3 DNA reads as TGTGCCAGCAGCTTACAGGTTCAAGAGACCCAGTACTTC. The chain combines TRBV7-9 with TRBJ2-5; D ambiguous. V lost 2 bases and J 2 bases, leaving 6 bases between the germline ends. Germline V lookup: CDR1 SEHNR, CDR2 FQNEAQ (reference sequence). CDR3 length equals 13 residues. Filled out from reference TRBV7-9 and TRBJ2-5, the complete variable domain reads DTGVSQNPRHKITKRGQNVTFRCDPISEHNRLYWYRQTLGQGPEFLTYFQNEAQLEKSRLLSDRFSAERPKGSFSTLEIQRTEQGDSAMYLCASSLQVQETQYFGPGTRLLVL.

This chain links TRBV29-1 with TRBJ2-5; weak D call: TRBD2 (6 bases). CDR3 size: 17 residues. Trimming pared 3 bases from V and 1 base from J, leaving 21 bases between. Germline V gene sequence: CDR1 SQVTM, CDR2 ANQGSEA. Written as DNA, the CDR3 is TGCAGCGTTGACAGGTTAGCGGCTAAACTAACCCAAGAGACCCAGTACTTC. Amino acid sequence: CSVDRLAAKLTQETQYF. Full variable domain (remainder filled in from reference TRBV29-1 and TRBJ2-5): SAVISQKPSRDICQRGTSLTIQCQVDSQVTMMFWYRQQPGQSLTLIATANQGSEATYESGFVIDKFPISRPNLTFSTLTVSNMSPEDSSIYLCSVDRLAAKLTQETQYFGPGTRLLVL.